Listed below are T cell receptor beta chains from one sample, sequenced in a study of somatic mutations in cytotoxic T cells in rheumatoid arthritis. Assay used: immunoSEQ multiplex PCR; TCRdb lists only in-frame clones, some missing. The profile shows approximately 430 clones, approximately 86% of them singletons. The sequencing input was CD8+ T cells sorted from blood. The receptor source for this set is a woman in her 70s with rheumatoid arthritis. Both conserved end residues are part of each CDR3.

>TRBV9|TRBJ2-3
CASSVGWGRSDTQYF